The 27 T cell receptor beta chains reported below all come from one sample, sequenced in a study of T cells in Graves' hyperthyroidism and ophthalmopathy. Researchers took RNA transcripts and amplified the TCR beta CDR3 regions from them. With the HTBI primer set, the TCR CDR3 went through a first round of RT-PCR. TCRdb re-called the multiplex PCR reads with MiXCR, one entry per CDR3 protein. The table has more than 300,000 distinct CDR3 sequences, approximately 17% seen once. The sample consisted of blood. These receptor sequences come from a young man with Graves' ophthalmopathy.

V is TRBV29-1 and J is TRBJ2-1, with D unclear. V was cut by 4 bases and J by 9 bases, with 13 bases left in between. CDR1 is SQVTM and CDR2 is ANQGSEA in the germline V gene. CDR3 length equals 12 residues. This CDR3 is CSVGKLLGEQFF. CDR3 nucleotides: TGCAGCGTTGGAAAACTACTCGGTGAGCAGTTCTTC.

This clonotype was recorded a few times. This chain connects TRBV6-4 to TRBJ2-6; 12 bases agree with TRBD2. Germline V gene lookup returns CDR1 MRHNA and CDR2 SNTAGT. The CDR3 extends over 17 amino acids. J lost 0 bases, V lost 4 bases, and 1 base had no gene match. In DNA, the CDR3 is TGTGCCAGCAGTGTACTAGCGGGGGGCTCTGGGGCCAACGTCCTGACTTTC. This translates into CASSVLAGGSGANVLTF.

This clonotype has more than one count but fewer than ten. The chain carries TRBV20-1 and TRBJ1-4; 10 bases are a match to TRBD1. CDR1 DFQATT and CDR2 SNEGSKA come from the germline V gene (reference sequence). The J segment lost 15 bases and the V segment lost 4 bases, leaving 11 bases of the junction unmatched. The CDR3 consists of 13 residues. The CDR3, as DNA: TGCAGTGCTACTCGGGACAGGGGTCAGAGGATGTTTTTT. Its protein product is CSATRDRGQRMFF.

This clonotype was counted ten times or more. This chain links TRBV6-6 with TRBJ2-1; D not certain. V gave up 0 bases and J gave up 1 base, with 10 bases separating them. The germline CDR1 and CDR2 sequences are MNHNY and SVGAGI (reference sequence). There are 16 residues in the CDR3. The CDR3: CASSYSLAESYNEQFF. The DNA of the CDR3 is TGTGCCAGCAGTTACTCGCTTGCCGAGTCCTACAATGAGCAGTTCTTC.

This clonotype was seen many times. The chain recombines TRBV18 with TRBJ2-1; 9 bases are a match to TRBD2. This CDR3 has 14 amino acids. V shed 6 bases and J 5 bases; nucleotides not matched to a gene: 5. The germline CDR1 and CDR2 sequences are KGHSH and LQKENI. CDR3 nucleotides: TGTGCCAGCTCCTCCCGACTAGCGGACAATGAGCAGTTCTTC. Translation: CASSSRLADNEQFF. The whole variable domain, filled in from reference TRBV18 and TRBJ2-1, reads NAGVMQNPRHLVRRRGQEARLRCSPMKGHSHVYWYRQLPEEGLKFMVYLQKENIIDESGMPKERFSAEFPKEGPSILRIQQVVRGDSAAYFCASSSRLADNEQFFGPGTRLTVL.

This clonotype was picked up many times. The chain has TRBV28 and TRBJ2-3, with D unclear. Trimming took off 9 bases at V and 5 bases at J, with 6 bases between the two ends. The CDR3 runs 10 residues. CDR1 is MDHEN, CDR2 SYDVKM, per germline. DNA of the CDR3: TGTGCCAGTGGCGGAGATACGCAGTATTTT. Its translation is CASGGDTQYF.

This clonotype was counted between two and nine times. The J gene is TRBJ1-4, the V gene TRBV19; D is ambiguous. This CDR3 spans 14 amino acids. V lost 4 bases and J lost 8, with 14 bases in between. Germline V lookup: CDR1 LNHDA, CDR2 SQIVND (reference sequence). Here the CDR3 reads CASSTGRFGEKLFF. The CDR3 DNA follows: TGTGCCAGTAGTACAGGACGGTTCGGGGAAAAACTGTTTTTT.

The table lists this clonotype with many counts. The chain couples TRBV6-5 to TRBJ2-5; D remains unclear. The germline V gene has CDR1 MNHEY and CDR2 SVGAGI. The CDR3 has 13 amino acids. Trimming left V 2 bases short and J 5 bases short, with 9 bases between. The CDR3 spells CASSYMLSETQYF. CDR3 nucleotides: TGTGCCAGCAGTTACATGCTATCGGAGACCCAGTACTTC.

This clonotype has ten or more counts. This chain links TRBV27 with TRBJ2-7; 8 bases fit TRBD2. V lost 3 bases and J lost 4; bases outside the gene matches: 5. CDR1 and CDR2 (germline): MNHEY, SMNVEV (reference sequence). The CDR3 is 14 amino acids. In DNA form, the CDR3 reads TGTGCCAGCAGTTTTATCGGGGGGGTATACGAGCAGTACTTC. It codes for CASSFIGGVYEQYF.

This chain links TRBV6-1 with TRBJ2-1; 13 positions match TRBD2. The CDR3 extends over 16 amino acids. With 5 bases clipped from V and 6 bases from J, the junction kept 7 bases outside the gene matches. Germline-derived CDR1 and CDR2 are MNHNS and SASEGT. This CDR3 is CASSWGTSGVTNEQFF. The CDR3 nucleotides read TGTGCCAGCAGTTGGGGGACTAGCGGGGTTACCAATGAGCAGTTCTTC.

In its sample, this clonotype was seen many times. This chain uses TRBV7-9 with TRBJ1-5; 7 nucleotides match TRBD1. The CDR3 sequence is 14 residues long. Germline V gene lookup returns CDR1 SEHNR and CDR2 FQNEAQ (reference sequence). J lost 5 bases, V lost 5 bases, and 6 bases had no gene match. CDR3 sequence reads: CASSPGQADQPQHF. The CDR3 bases are TGTGCCAGCAGCCCTGGACAGGCCGATCAGCCCCAGCATTTT. The whole variable domain, filled in from reference TRBV7-9 and TRBJ1-5, reads DTGVSQNPRHKITKRGQNVTFRCDPISEHNRLYWYRQTLGQGPEFLTYFQNEAQLEKSRLLSDRFSAERPKGSFSTLEIQRTEQGDSAMYLCASSPGQADQPQHFGDGTRLSIL.

Many counts were recorded for this clonotype. The chain couples TRBV2 to TRBJ2-7; D ambiguous. The CDR3 contains 13 residues. Germline V CDR1 and CDR2: SNHLY, FYNNEI. Trimming stripped 6 bases from V and 0 bases from J, with 9 bases between. The CDR3 protein is CASRFTGSYEQYF. The CDR3 DNA reads as TGTGCCAGCAGGTTCACGGGCTCCTACGAGCAGTACTTC.

The rearrangement joins TRBV19 to TRBJ1-4; 7 bases are shared with TRBD1. Germline trimming cut 7 bases from V and 0 bases from J; bases unmatched to any gene: 5. This CDR3 contains 15 residues. The germline V gene has CDR1 LNHDA and CDR2 SQIVND (reference sequence). CDR3 nucleotides: TGTGCCAGTACCCAAGGGACAGCAACTAATGAAAAACTGTTTTTT. Protein product: CASTQGTATNEKLFF. The variable domain in full, completed from reference TRBV19 and TRBJ1-4, reads DGGITQSPKYLFRKEGQNVTLSCEQNLNHDAMYWYRQDPGQGLRLIYYSQIVNDFQKGDIAEGYSVSREKKESFPLTVTSAQKNPTAFYLCASTQGTATNEKLFFGSGTQLSVL.

The CDR3 DNA reads as TGTGCCAGCGGCGAGGGAGAGTTCACTGAAGCTTTCTTT. Its protein product is CASGEGEFTEAFF. This chain connects TRBV6-1 to TRBJ1-1, with D hard to call. Germline CDR1 and CDR2: MNHNS and SASEGT. Trimming shortened V by 8 bases and J by 4 bases, and 14 bases separated the two germline ends. The CDR3 contains 13 residues.

This rearrangement joins TRBV6-1 to TRBJ1-3; 9 nucleotides agree with TRBD1. The CDR3 runs to 15 residues. Germline lookup yields CDR1 MNHNS and CDR2 SASEGT. V was clipped by 5 bases and J by 0 bases; unmatched bases: 2. The CDR3 sequence: CASSWGQGSGNTIYF. DNA of the CDR3: TGTGCCAGCAGTTGGGGACAGGGCTCTGGAAACACCATATATTTT.

This clonotype was found many times. The CDR3: CASSSLGTVLGRTDTQYF. The CDR3 DNA sequence: TGTGCCAGCAGCTCCCTCGGGACAGTTCTGGGTCGCACAGATACGCAGTATTTT. The rearrangement joins TRBV7-8 to TRBJ2-3, with 7 bases aligning to TRBD1. J lost 1 base, V lost 4 bases, and 14 bases had no gene match. The CDR3 contains 18 residues. Looked up from germline, CDR1 is SGHVS and CDR2 is FQNEAQ.

This clonotype came up a few times. This chain joins TRBV13 and TRBJ2-3, with TRBD2 identical over 9 bases. The CDR3 is 16 residues long. The ends lost 1 base at V and 6 bases at J; junction bases unmatched: 8. Germline V lookup: CDR1 PRHDT, CDR2 FYEKMQ (reference sequence). The CDR3 spells CASSLVSSGVSDTQYF. The DNA of the CDR3 is TGTGCCAGCAGCTTAGTATCTAGCGGGGTGTCTGATACGCAGTATTTT.

The table lists this clonotype with many counts. This rearrangement joins TRBV27 to TRBJ2-3; 9 bases align to TRBD2. CDR3 length: 16 residues. The V gene end was trimmed by 6 bases and the J gene end by 4 bases; junction bases not matched to a gene: 11. The germline V gene has CDR1 MNHEY and CDR2 SMNVEV (reference sequence). CDR3 sequence (DNA): TGTGCCAGCAGGGGCGTGGGGACTAGCCACCCAGATACGCAGTATTTT. Translating it yields CASRGVGTSHPDTQYF.

A single count supports this clonotype. The CDR3 nucleotides are TGTGCCAGCAGTACCCATAGGAACACTGAAGCTTTCTTT. Translating gives CASSTHRNTEAFF. The genes are TRBV2 and TRBJ1-1; D ambiguous. CDR1 and CDR2 (germline): SNHLY, FYNNEI. CDR3 length equals 13 residues. Trimming pared 5 bases from V and 1 base from J, leaving 8 bases between. The whole variable domain, remainder taken from reference TRBV2 and TRBJ1-1, is EPEVTQTPSHQVTQMGQEVILRCVPISNHLYFYWYRQILGQKVEFLVSFYNNEISEKSEIFDDQFSVERPDGSNFTLKIRSTKLEDSAMYFCASSTHRNTEAFFGQGTRLTVV.

V gene TRBV10-3 combines with J gene TRBJ2-1, with 9 nucleotides matching TRBD2. V lost 4 bases and J lost 4; bases outside the gene matches: 8. CDR3 length: 16 residues. CDR1 and CDR2 (germline): ENHRY, SYGVKD. DNA of the CDR3: TGTGCCATCAGTGGGGGGGCTAGCGGGGTTTACAATGAGCAGTTCTTC. This encodes CAISGGASGVYNEQFF.

This clonotype has at least ten counts. This chain connects TRBV12-3 or TRBV12-4 to TRBJ1-1; D call uncertain. V dropped 1 base and J dropped 13 bases, with 7 bases sitting between them. The CDR3 loop spans 10 amino acids. CDR3 sequence: CASSLVGVFF. In DNA form, the CDR3 reads TGTGCCAGCAGTTTAGTTGGTGTTTTCTTT.

This clonotype was found a few times. V is TRBV20-1 and J is TRBJ1-6, with D maybe TRBD1 (5 bases). The V end was cut by 6 bases, the J end by 7 bases, with 10 bases between. The CDR3 spans 12 residues. Germline CDR1 and CDR2: DFQATT and SNEGSKA (reference sequence). The chain's CDR3 is CSARQYNSPLHF. The CDR3 region has the DNA TGCAGTGCCCGACAGTACAATTCACCCCTCCACTTT.

The chain joins TRBV20-1 to TRBJ1-3; 8 positions agree with TRBD1. Germline V CDR1 and CDR2: DFQATT, SNEGSKA (reference sequence). The CDR3 has 14 residues. Losses at the gene ends were 5 bases for V and 3 bases for J; bases not matched to a gene: 6. CDR3 nucleotide sequence: TGCAGTGCTCATACCGGGACAGGTGGAAACACCATATATTTT. Residues: CSAHTGTGGNTIYF.

This clonotype was seen at least ten times. V gene TRBV20-1 combines with J gene TRBJ2-3; 7 bases match TRBD1. With 8 bases clipped from V and 1 base from J, the junction kept 12 bases outside the gene matches. Germline lookup yields CDR1 DFQATT and CDR2 SNEGSKA (reference sequence). This CDR3 has 15 residues. CDR3 amino acids: CSPNQGDRGTDTQYF. As DNA, the CDR3 is TGCAGTCCCAACCAGGGGGACCGAGGCACAGATACGCAGTATTTT.

This clonotype was detected ten times or more. The V and J genes are TRBV6-2 or TRBV6-3 and TRBJ2-7; the match to TRBD1 covers 10 bases. Per germline, CDR1 MNHEY and CDR2 SVGEGT. With V trimmed by 6 bases and J by 5 bases, 16 bases remained unmatched. CDR3 length equals 17 residues. This chain's CDR3 is CASSPASGTGVRDEQYF. CDR3 in DNA: TGTGCCAGCAGCCCCGCGTCCGGGACAGGGGTGAGGGACGAGCAGTACTTC.

There are many counts of this clonotype. V gene TRBV20-1 combines with J gene TRBJ2-1; 10 positions agree with TRBD1. The CDR3 runs 15 residues. CDR1 is DFQATT, CDR2 SNEGSKA, per germline (reference sequence). After removal of 3 bases from V and 2 bases from J, the junction contained 4 bases not matched to a gene. The CDR3: CSASDRGRPYNEQFF. The CDR3 region has the DNA TGCAGTGCTAGTGACAGGGGGCGCCCCTACAATGAGCAGTTCTTC.

The chain joins TRBV2 to TRBJ1-1; tentatively, D is TRBD1 (5 bases). This CDR3 spans 14 amino acids. Germline V gene lookup returns CDR1 SNHLY and CDR2 FYNNEI. V lost 7 bases, J lost 5 bases, and 17 bases lay in between. For the CDR3, the DNA is TGTGCCAGCAAAGACCCGGGGGGGGAGACTGAAGCTTTCTTT. Its translation: CASKDPGGETEAFF.